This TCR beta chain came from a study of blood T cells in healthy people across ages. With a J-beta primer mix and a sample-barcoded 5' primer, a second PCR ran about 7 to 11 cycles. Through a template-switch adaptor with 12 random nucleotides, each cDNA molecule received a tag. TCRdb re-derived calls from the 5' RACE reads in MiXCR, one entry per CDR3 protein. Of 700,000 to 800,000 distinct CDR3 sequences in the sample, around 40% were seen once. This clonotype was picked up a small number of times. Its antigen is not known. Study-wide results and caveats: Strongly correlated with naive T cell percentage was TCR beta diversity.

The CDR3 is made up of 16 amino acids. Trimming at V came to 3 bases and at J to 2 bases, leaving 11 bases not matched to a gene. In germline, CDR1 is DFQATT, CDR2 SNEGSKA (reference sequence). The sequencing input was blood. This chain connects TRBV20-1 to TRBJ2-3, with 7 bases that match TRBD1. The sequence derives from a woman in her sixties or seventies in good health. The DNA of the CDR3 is TGCAGTGCTAGTTTTTGGGACAGAGAATTCACAGATACGCAGTATTTT. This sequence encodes CSASFWDREFTDTQYF.